These 14 T cell receptor beta chains were all obtained from the same sample, sequenced in a study of cytomegalovirus exposure and HLA in healthy donors. PCR primers comprised 60 Vbeta and 13 Jbeta primers. The method was immunoSEQ multiplex PCR; TCRdb's version includes in-frame clones alone and lacks a portion of them. The data contain over 90,000 clones, approximately 80% of them seen just once; the ten biggest clones take up 9.6%. The sequenced material came from PBMCs. These receptors all come from a male donor in good health and CMV-seropositive.

V is TRBV6-5 and J is TRBJ1-1, with TRBD1 matching 8 bases. This CDR3 is 15 amino acids long. Germline values: CDR1 MNHEY, CDR2 SVGAGI. J was trimmed by 0 bases and V by 6 bases; bases with no gene match: 6. Here the CDR3 reads CASRDDRGLNTEAFF. DNA for the CDR3: TGTGCCAGCAGGGATGACAGGGGTCTGAACACTGAAGCTTTCTTT.

This clone appeared once. The chain links TRBV28 to TRBJ1-1; 8 nucleotides match TRBD1. The germline gives CDR1 MDHEN, CDR2 SYDVKM. This CDR3 is built from 14 residues. The ends lost 6 bases at V and 0 bases at J; junction bases unmatched: 3. The CDR3 DNA is TGTGCCAGCAGACCGGGACAGGTGAACACTGAAGCTTTCTTT. The encoded protein is CASRPGQVNTEAFF.

V usage is TRBV6-1 and J usage is TRBJ2-1, with TRBD2 identical over 9 bases. The V segment lost 3 bases and the J segment 3 bases; nucleotides outside the gene matches: 6. CDR1 MNHNS and CDR2 SASEGT come from the germline V gene. There are 16 residues in the CDR3. CDR3 DNA: TGTGCCAGCAGTGACCGACTAGCGGCCAACTACAATGAGCAGTTCTTC. It specifies CASSDRLAANYNEQFF.

The V and J genes are TRBV11-3 and TRBJ2-7; TRBD2 aligns across 9 bases. Germline V gives CDR1 SGHNT, CDR2 YENEEA. J gave up 2 bases and V 5 bases, and 7 bases lay outside the gene matches. CDR3 length equals 15 residues. CDR3 coding DNA: TGTGCCAGCAGCCTACGAGCGGGAGGCCCCTACGAGCAGTACTTC. This sequence encodes CASSLRAGGPYEQYF.

For this clone: The junction does not match germline at one end; this may be a read error. This chain joins TRBV7-9 and TRBJ1-5; 7 positions agree with TRBD1. This CDR3 spans 17 amino acids. Per the germline V gene, CDR1 is SEHNR and CDR2 is FQNEAQ (reference sequence). The CDR3 region has the DNA TGTTCCAGCAGCAGGGACAGCTTGGGATATAGCAATCAGCCCCAGCATTTT. This sequence encodes CSSSRDSLGYSNQPQHF. Full variable domain (remainder filled in from reference TRBV7-9 and TRBJ1-5): DTGVSQNPRHKITKRGQNVTFRCDPISEHNRLYWYRQTLGQGPEFLTYFQNEAQLEKSRLLSDRFSAERPKGSFSTLEIQRTEQGDSAMYLCSSSRDSLGYSNQPQHFGDGTRLSIL.

V usage is TRBV19 and J usage is TRBJ2-1, with a weak D call TRBD2 (5 bases). CDR1 LNHDA and CDR2 SQIVND come from the germline V gene (reference sequence). This CDR3 contains 14 residues. The V and J ends lost 3 bases and 8 bases respectively, with 14 bases between them. For the CDR3, the DNA is TGTGCCAGTAGTATGGGCCTTTCCGGGGATGAGCAGTTCTTC. Its protein product is CASSMGLSGDEQFF.

The V gene is TRBV7-8, the J gene TRBJ2-7; the D gene is possibly TRBD2 (7 bases). The V end was cut by 8 bases, the J end by 3 bases, with 17 bases between. Germline lookup yields CDR1 SGHVS and CDR2 FQNEAQ. CDR3 length: 14 amino acids. As DNA, the CDR3 is TGTGCCAGCTCCTTAAGGGAGGGGGTCTACGAGCAGTACTTC. Amino acids: CASSLREGVYEQYF.

V is TRBV5-1 and J is TRBJ1-2, with D possibly matching TRBD1 (6 bases). This CDR3 region has 14 residues. Germline CDR1 reads SGHRS; CDR2 reads YFSETQ. Trimming cost V 2 bases and J 2 bases, with 10 bases left between them. The CDR3 reads CASSLSGQNYGYTF. CDR3 coding DNA: TGCGCCAGCAGCTTATCGGGACAAAACTATGGCTACACCTTC.

The chain recombines TRBV4-2 with TRBJ2-7, with 12 positions matching TRBD2. Per the germline V gene, CDR1 is LGHNA and CDR2 is YNFKEQ. The CDR3 spans 14 residues. Trimming at V came to 8 bases and at J to 4 bases, leaving 6 bases not matched to a gene. CDR3 in amino acids: CASAGLAGTYEQYF. The CDR3, as DNA: TGTGCCAGCGCAGGACTAGCGGGAACTTACGAGCAGTACTTC.

This chain joins TRBV2 and TRBJ1-1, with D possibly matching TRBD1 (6 bases). This CDR3 spans 16 amino acids. The V gene's germline CDR1 is SNHLY and CDR2 FYNNEI. Trimming pared 4 bases from V and 5 bases from J, leaving 20 bases between. Here the CDR3 DNA reads TGTGCCAGCAGTGGAAGGGTGGGGGGGGCGATGACTGAAGCTTTCTTT. Its translation is CASSGRVGGAMTEAFF.

This clone was detected only a few times. The chain carries TRBV6-6 and TRBJ2-1; TRBD2 agrees at 8 bases. The CDR3 is 16 residues long. With 6 bases clipped from V and 4 bases from J, the junction kept 11 bases outside the gene matches. CDR1 and CDR2 from the germline V gene are MNHNY and SVGAGI (reference sequence). CDR3 in amino acids: CASSPQGREVYNEQFF. The CDR3, as DNA: TGTGCCAGCAGCCCCCAGGGGCGGGAGGTATACAATGAGCAGTTCTTC.

V is TRBV20-1 and J is TRBJ2-5; 9 positions match TRBD2. V shed 6 bases and J 11 bases; nucleotides not matched to a gene: 7. Germline CDR1 DFQATT, CDR2 SNEGSKA (reference sequence). The CDR3 has 11 amino acids. The CDR3 nucleotides are TGCAGTGCATCTAGCGGGATCACGCAGTACTTC. Its protein is CSASSGITQYF.

In its sample, this clone was seen a few times. The chain combines TRBV28 with TRBJ2-7; TRBD2 might be the D (6 bases). CDR3 length equals 11 residues. The germline V and J ends were trimmed by 9 bases and 4 bases, with 10 bases remaining between them. In germline, CDR1 is MDHEN, CDR2 SYDVKM. The CDR3 nucleotides are TGTGCCAGTCTCGGGACTTACGAGCAGTACTTC. As protein: CASLGTYEQYF.

This chain connects TRBV6-5 to TRBJ2-3, with D perhaps matching TRBD2 (5 bases). Germline CDR1 and CDR2: MNHEY and SVGAGI. The CDR3 has 16 amino acids. V shed 2 bases and J shed 1 base, with 13 bases lying between them. CDR3 DNA: TGTGCCAGCAGTTACGGAGAGCGGAGTCGCACAGATACGCAGTATTTT. Translating it yields CASSYGERSRTDTQYF.